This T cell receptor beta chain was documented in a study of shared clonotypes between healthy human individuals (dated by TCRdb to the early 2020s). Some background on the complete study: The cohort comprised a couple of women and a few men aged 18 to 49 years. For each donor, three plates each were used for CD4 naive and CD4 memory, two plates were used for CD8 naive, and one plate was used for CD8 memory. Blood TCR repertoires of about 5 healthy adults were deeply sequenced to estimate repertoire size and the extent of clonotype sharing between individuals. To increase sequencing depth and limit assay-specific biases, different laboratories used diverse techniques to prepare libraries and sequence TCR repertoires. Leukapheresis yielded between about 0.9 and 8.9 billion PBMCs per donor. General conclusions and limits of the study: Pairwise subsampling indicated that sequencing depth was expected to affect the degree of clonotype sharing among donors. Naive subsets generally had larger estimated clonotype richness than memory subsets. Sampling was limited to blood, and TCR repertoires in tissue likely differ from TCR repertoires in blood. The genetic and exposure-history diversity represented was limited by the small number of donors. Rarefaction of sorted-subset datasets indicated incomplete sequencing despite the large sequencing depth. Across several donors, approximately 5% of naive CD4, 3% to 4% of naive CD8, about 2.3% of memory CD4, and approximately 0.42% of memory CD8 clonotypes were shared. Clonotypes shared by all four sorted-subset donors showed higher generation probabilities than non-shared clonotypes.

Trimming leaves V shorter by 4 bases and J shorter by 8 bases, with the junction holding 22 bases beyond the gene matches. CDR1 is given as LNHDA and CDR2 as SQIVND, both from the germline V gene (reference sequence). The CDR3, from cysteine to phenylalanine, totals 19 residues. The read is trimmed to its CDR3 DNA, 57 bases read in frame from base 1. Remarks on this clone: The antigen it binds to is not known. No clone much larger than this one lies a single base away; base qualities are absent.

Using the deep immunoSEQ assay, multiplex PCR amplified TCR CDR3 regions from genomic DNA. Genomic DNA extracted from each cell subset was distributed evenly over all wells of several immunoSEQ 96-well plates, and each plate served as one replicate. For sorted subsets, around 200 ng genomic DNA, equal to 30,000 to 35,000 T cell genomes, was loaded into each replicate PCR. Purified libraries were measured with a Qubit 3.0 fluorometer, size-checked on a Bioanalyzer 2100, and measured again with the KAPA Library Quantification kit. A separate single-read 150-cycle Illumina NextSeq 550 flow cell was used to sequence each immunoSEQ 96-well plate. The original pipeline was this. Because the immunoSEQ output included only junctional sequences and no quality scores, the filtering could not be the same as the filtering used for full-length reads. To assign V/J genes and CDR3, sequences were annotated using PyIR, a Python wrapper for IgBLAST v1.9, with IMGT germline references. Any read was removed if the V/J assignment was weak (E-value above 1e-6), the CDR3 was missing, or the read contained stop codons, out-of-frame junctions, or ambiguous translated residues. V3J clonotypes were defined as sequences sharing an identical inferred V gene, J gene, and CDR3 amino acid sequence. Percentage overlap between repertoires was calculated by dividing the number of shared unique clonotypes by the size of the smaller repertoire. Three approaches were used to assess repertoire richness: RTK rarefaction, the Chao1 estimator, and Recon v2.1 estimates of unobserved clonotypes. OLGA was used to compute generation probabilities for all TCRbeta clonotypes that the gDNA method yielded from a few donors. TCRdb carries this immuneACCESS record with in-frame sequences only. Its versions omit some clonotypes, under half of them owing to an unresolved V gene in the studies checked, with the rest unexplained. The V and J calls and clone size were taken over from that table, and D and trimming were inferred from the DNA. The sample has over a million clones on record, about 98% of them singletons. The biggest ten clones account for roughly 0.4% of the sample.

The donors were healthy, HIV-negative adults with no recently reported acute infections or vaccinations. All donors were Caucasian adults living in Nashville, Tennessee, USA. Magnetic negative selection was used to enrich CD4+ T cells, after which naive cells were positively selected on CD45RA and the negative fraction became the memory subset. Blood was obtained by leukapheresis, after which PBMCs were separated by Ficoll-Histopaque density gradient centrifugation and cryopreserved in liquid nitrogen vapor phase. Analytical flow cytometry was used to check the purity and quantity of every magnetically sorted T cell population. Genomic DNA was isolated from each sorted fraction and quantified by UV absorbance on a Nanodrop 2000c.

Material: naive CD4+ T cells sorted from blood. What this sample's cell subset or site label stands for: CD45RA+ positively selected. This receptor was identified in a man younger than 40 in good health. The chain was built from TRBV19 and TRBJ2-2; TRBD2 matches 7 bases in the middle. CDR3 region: CASSSRGSGPKGYSGELFF. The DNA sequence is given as TGTGCCAGTAGTAGTCGCGGGAGCGGTCCCAAGGGGTATTCTGGGGAGCTGTTTTTT.